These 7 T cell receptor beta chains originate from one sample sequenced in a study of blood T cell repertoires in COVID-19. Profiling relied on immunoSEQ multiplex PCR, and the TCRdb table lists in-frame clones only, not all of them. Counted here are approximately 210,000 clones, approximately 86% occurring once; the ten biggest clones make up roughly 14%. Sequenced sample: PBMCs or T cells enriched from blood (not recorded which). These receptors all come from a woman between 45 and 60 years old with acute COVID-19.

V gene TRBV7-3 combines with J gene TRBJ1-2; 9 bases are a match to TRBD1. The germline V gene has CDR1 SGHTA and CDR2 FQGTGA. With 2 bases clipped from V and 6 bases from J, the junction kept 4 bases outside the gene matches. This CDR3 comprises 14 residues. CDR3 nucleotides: TGTGCCAGCAGCTTAGGGACAGGGAGGGATGGCTACACCTTC. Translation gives CASSLGTGRDGYTF.

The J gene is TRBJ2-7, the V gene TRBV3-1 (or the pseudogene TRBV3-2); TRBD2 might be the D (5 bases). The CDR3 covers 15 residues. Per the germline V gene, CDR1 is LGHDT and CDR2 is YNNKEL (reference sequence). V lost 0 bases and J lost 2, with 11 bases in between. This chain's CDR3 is CASSQESGNPYEQYF. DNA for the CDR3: TGTGCCAGCAGCCAAGAGAGCGGCAATCCCTACGAGCAGTACTTC.

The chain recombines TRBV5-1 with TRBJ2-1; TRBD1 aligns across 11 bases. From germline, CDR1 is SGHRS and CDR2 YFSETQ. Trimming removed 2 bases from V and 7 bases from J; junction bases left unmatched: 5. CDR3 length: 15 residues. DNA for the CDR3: TGCGCCAGCAGCTTACGGGACAGGGGGTTAAATGAGCAGTTCTTC. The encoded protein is CASSLRDRGLNEQFF.

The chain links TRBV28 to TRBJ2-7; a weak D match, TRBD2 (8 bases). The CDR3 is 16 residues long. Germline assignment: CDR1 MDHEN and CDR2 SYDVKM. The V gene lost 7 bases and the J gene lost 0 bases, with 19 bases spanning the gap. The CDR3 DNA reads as TGTGCCAGCACCAAAGGGGGCGGGAGGCACTCCTACGAGCAGTACTTC. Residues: CASTKGGGRHSYEQYF.

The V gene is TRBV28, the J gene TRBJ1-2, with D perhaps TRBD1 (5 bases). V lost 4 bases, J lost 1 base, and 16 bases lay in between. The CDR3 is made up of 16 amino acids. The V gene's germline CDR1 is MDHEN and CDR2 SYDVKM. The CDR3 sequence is CASSSTGGGDNYGYTF. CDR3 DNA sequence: TGTGCCAGCAGTTCCACTGGAGGAGGGGATAACTATGGCTACACCTTC.

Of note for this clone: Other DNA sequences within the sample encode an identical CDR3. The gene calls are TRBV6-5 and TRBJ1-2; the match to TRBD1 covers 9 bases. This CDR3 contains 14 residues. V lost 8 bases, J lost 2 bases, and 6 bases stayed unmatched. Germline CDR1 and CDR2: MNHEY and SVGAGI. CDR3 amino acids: CASRGTGTNYGYTF. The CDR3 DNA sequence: TGTGCCAGCCGCGGGACAGGGACCAACTATGGCTACACCTTC.

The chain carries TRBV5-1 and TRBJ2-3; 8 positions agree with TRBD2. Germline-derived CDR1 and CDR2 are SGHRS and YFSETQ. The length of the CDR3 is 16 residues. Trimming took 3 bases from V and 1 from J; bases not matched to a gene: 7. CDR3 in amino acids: CASSWQGLVGTDTQYF. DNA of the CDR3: TGCGCCAGCAGCTGGCAGGGACTAGTTGGCACAGATACGCAGTATTTT.